This is a list of T cell receptor beta chains from one sample in a study of blood T cell repertoires in COVID-19. Method: immunoSEQ multiplex PCR; TCRdb's copy keeps in-frame clones and lacks some. Here the sample spans 240,000 or so clones, 81% being singletons. Sequencing was done on a sample of peripheral blood. These TCRs come from a woman of 80 years or more with COVID-19, enrolled during active disease. The CDR3 runs from the conserved cysteine through the conserved F or W. Each record gives: clone size, J gene, V gene, D gene, CDR3 DNA, CDR3 protein. D genes are given only for firm matches. Not all rows give a size; the values are once, few, many and, for expanded clones, a class.

>NA|TRBJ2-7|TRBV5-4|NA
TGTGCCAGCAGCCCGCAGAGGGCGGGCGAGCAGTACTTC
CASSPQRAGEQYF
>NA|TRBJ1-1|TRBV12-5|NA
TGTGCTAGTGGACACGGACAGAACACTGAAGCTTTCTTT
CASGHGQNTEAFF
>NA|TRBJ2-2|TRBV27|TRBD1
TGTGCCAGCTTGAGGACAGGGGTAGGCACCGGGGAGCTGTTTTTT
CASLRTGVGTGELFF
>NA|TRBJ1-1|TRBV29-1|NA
TGCAGCGGCTTAGAGGGCCCTGAAGCTTTCTTT
CSGLEGPEAFF
>NA|TRBJ1-5|TRBV28|NA
TGTGCCAGCAGGCAGGGGCCCCAGCCCCAGCATTTT
CASRQGPQPQHF
>many|TRBJ1-4|TRBV10-3|NA
TGTGCCATCAGTGATCAGGATGAAAAACTGTTTTTT
CAISDQDEKLFF
>NA|TRBJ2-7|TRBV14|NA
TGTGCCAGCAGCCGTTACAGGGCCTACGAGCAGTACTTC
CASSRYRAYEQYF
>NA|TRBJ2-7|TRBV4-3|TRBD2
TGCGCCAGCAGCCAAGGGCTAGCGGGGCTCTCCTACGAGCAGTACTTC
CASSQGLAGLSYEQYF
>NA|TRBJ1-2|TRBV28|NA
TGTGCCAGCAGACCGGGAACTCTAGGCTACACCTTC
CASRPGTLGYTF
>once|TRBJ1-4|TRBV29-1|NA
TGCAGCGTGGAAGGAGAACAGGGTCCTAATGAAAAACTGTTTTTT
CSVEGEQGPNEKLFF
>NA|TRBJ1-1|TRBV12-3/TRBV12-4|NA
TGTGCCAGCAGTCGAGGTGAGGTAGCTTTCTTT
CASSRGEVAFF
>NA|TRBJ1-4|TRBV19|NA
TGTGCCAGCGACGGAGAGGATGAAAAACTGTTTTTT
CASDGEDEKLFF
>NA|TRBJ1-1|TRBV6-5|TRBD1
TGTGCCAGCAGGAGGGACAGATCGAACACTGAAGCTTTCTTT
CASRRDRSNTEAFF
>NA|TRBJ1-2|TRBV7-9|TRBD1
TGTGCCAGCAGTAAACTAAGGGACAGAAACTATGGCTACACCTTC
CASSKLRDRNYGYTF
>NA|TRBJ2-1|TRBV2|TRBD2
TGTGCCAGCAGCCGCGGACTAGCGGGAGCGGACGGTGAGCAGTTCTTC
CASSRGLAGADGEQFF
>few|TRBJ2-4|TRBV5-1|TRBD2
TGCGCCAGCAGCTTTGATAGCGGGAACATTCAGTACTTC
CASSFDSGNIQYF
>NA|TRBJ2-3|TRBV29-1|TRBD1
TGCAGCGTTACCTTTGGACAGGGGAGGTTTACTAGCACAGATACGCAGTATTTT
CSVTFGQGRFTSTDTQYF
>NA|TRBJ1-3|TRBV28|TRBD1
TGTGCCAGCAGCCGGGACAGGGACTCTGGAAACACCATATATTTT
CASSRDRDSGNTIYF
>NA|TRBJ2-7|TRBV28|TRBD1
TGTGCCAGCCGATTCACAGGGGGCAGGGGATACGAGCAGTACTTC
CASRFTGGRGYEQYF
>NA|TRBJ2-1|TRBV2|NA
TGTGCCAGCAGTGAGGGCGGGACAGCTTTCTATGAGCAGTTCTTC
CASSEGGTAFYEQFF
>NA|TRBJ2-1|TRBV9|NA
TGTGCCAGCGAGGAGGGGGGCGGGAGAGATGAGCAGTTCTTC
CASEEGGGRDEQFF
>NA|TRBJ1-2|TRBV2|TRBD1
TGTGCCAGCAGCCAAAGAGTGGCAGGGGGCCTGGGTGGCTACACCTTC
CASSQRVAGGLGGYTF
>NA|TRBJ1-2|TRBV7-2|NA
TGTGCCAGCAGCGGAAGGGCGGGCTATGGCTACACCTTC
CASSGRAGYGYTF
>NA|TRBJ2-2|TRBV5-5|TRBD2
TGTGCCAGCAGCCCCTCGCCTCGGGGGGACACCGGGGAGCTGTTTTTT
CASSPSPRGDTGELFF
>NA|TRBJ2-3|TRBV7-2|TRBD2
TGTGCCAGCAGCTCCTCTAGCGGGAGAAGTGATACGCAGTATTTT
CASSSSSGRSDTQYF
>NA|TRBJ1-2|TRBV7-9|NA
TGTGCCAGCAGCTTTGGCGGATCCTATGGCTACACCTTC
CASSFGGSYGYTF
>NA|TRBJ2-5|TRBV6-6|TRBD2
TGTGCCGTTCGACTAGCGGCCCAAGAGACCCAGTACTTC
CAVRLAAQETQYF
>NA|TRBJ1-1|TRBV30|NA
TGTGCCTGGGAAACAGGGCGTAGAGCTTTCTTT
CAWETGRRAFF
>NA|TRBJ1-1|TRBV6-5|TRBD1
TGTGCCAGCAGACCACAGGGGGAGGGCACTGAAGCTTTCTTT
CASRPQGEGTEAFF
>NA|TRBJ1-3|TRBV14|NA
TGTGCCAGCAGGGGCCCGTCTTTCTCTGGAAACACCATATATTTT
CASRGPSFSGNTIYF
>NA|TRBJ2-1|TRBV4-1|TRBD1
TGCGCCAGCAGCCAAGATGGGGGACAGGTTTTTCCGAGCTCCTACAATGAGCAGTTCTTC
CASSQDGGQVFPSSYNEQFF
>once|TRBJ2-7|TRBV25-1|NA
TGTGCCAGCAGTGATGGCCGTCAGGCGGGAATTTACGAGCAGTACTTC
CASSDGRQAGIYEQYF
>NA|TRBJ1-1|TRBV7-9|NA
TGTGCCAGCAGCTTACCCCCCCAGGCTGAAGCTTTCTTT
CASSLPPQAEAFF
>NA|TRBJ2-3|TRBV29-1|TRBD2
TGCAGCGTTGGGACTAGCGGGAGGCCGGGTGGCTTC
CSVGTSGRPGGF
>few|TRBJ2-7|TRBV21-1|NA
TGTGCCAGCAGCAGAGACCTCCCCCCGGAGGACTACGAGCAGTACTTC
CASSRDLPPEDYEQYF
>NA|TRBJ2-2|TRBV7-7|TRBD2
TGTGCTAGCAGCTCCCTCGCGGGAGGAGGGGGTACCGGGGAGCTGTTTTTT
CASSSLAGGGGTGELFF
>NA|TRBJ2-7|TRBV3-1/TRBV3-2|NA
TGTGCCAGCAGCCAAGAGATCTTAGCCACATACGAGCAGTACTTC
CASSQEILATYEQYF
>few|TRBJ1-1|TRBV27|TRBD1
TGTGCCAGCAGTTTATCTTTGGGACAGGGTTTTTCCACTGAAGCTTTCTTT
CASSLSLGQGFSTEAFF
>NA|TRBJ2-5|TRBV11-3|NA
TGTGCCAGCAGCTTAAGTAGCGGTGGTCCCCAGTACTTC
CASSLSSGGPQYF
>NA|TRBJ1-5|TRBV2|TRBD1
TGTGCCAGCAGGCAACAGGGGGATAGCAATCAGCCCCAGCATTTT
CASRQQGDSNQPQHF
>NA|TRBJ1-5|TRBV7-9|TRBD1
TGTGCCAGCAGCTCAGGACAGGGTAGCAATCAGCCCCAGCATTTT
CASSSGQGSNQPQHF
>few|TRBJ2-3|TRBV7-6|NA
TGTGCCAGCAGCTTAGTGTCTTCACTTACGAGCACAGATACGCAGTATTTT
CASSLVSSLTSTDTQYF
>NA|TRBJ1-4|TRBV11-2|NA
TGTGCCAGCAGTTCGGACGGGACTAACTATGAAAAACTGTTTTTT
CASSSDGTNYEKLFF
>NA|TRBJ2-2|TRBV9|TRBD2
TGTGCCAGCAGCGTAGCGCCTAGCGGGGTCAACGCCGGGGAGCTGTTTTTT
CASSVAPSGVNAGELFF
>NA|TRBJ1-2|TRBV27|NA
TGTGCCAGCGCGGGGGGCCCGAGGGGTGGCTACACCTTC
CASAGGPRGGYTF
>NA|TRBJ1-5|TRBV30|TRBD1
TGTGCCTGGGGACCGGGACAGACGAGCAATCAGCCCCAGCATTTT
CAWGPGQTSNQPQHF
>NA|TRBJ2-3|TRBV11-1|NA
TGTGCCAGCAGCTTAAAGAGAACCTTCACAGATACGCAGTATTTT
CASSLKRTFTDTQYF
>NA|TRBJ1-2|TRBV29-1|NA
TGCAGCGTTGACGGGAGCCCCTCCAACTATGGCTACACCTTC
CSVDGSPSNYGYTF
>NA|TRBJ1-1|TRBV5-1|TRBD1
TGCGCCAGCAGCTTATTAGACAGGGAAACTGAAGCTTTCTTT
CASSLLDRETEAFF
>NA|TRBJ2-3|TRBV4-2|TRBD2
TGTGCCAGCAGCCAAAGACTAGCGGGAGATACAACTCATACGCAGTATTTT
CASSQRLAGDTTHTQYF
>NA|TRBJ1-1|TRBV6-1|NA
TGTGCCAGCAGTGAAGCGGTAACAGGGAGAAGTGAAGCTTTCTTT
CASSEAVTGRSEAFF
>NA|TRBJ2-7|TRBV28|TRBD2
TGTGCCAGCCGCCTTCCTAGCGGCGCCTACGAGCAGTACTTC
CASRLPSGAYEQYF